This T cell receptor (beta chain) emerged from a study of blood T cell repertoires in COVID-19. Study summary: Some COVID-19 samples were acute and others convalescent; all came from the United States, Italy and Spain. Nucleic acid was either cDNA or gDNA, and it came from T cells, B-cell-depleted T cells, or PBMCs.

Sequenced by immunoSEQ multiplex PCR; TCRdb stores in-frame clones only, minus some. The sample includes around 210,000 clones, more than 65% seen only once; the top ten take less than 15%. Germline V lookup: CDR1 LNHDA, CDR2 SQIVND (reference sequence). The CDR3 has 15 residues. Trimming cost V 6 bases and J 3 bases; bases outside gene matches: 9. The rearrangement links TRBV19 to TRBJ2-7; 9 bases align to TRBD2. The source of this sequence is a human donor in a cohort sampled during active COVID-19. Sequencing was done on a sample of peripheral blood. For the CDR3, the DNA is TGTGCCAGTAGGCCGACTAGCGGAGGTTACTACGAGCAGTACTTC. Protein: CASRPTSGGYYEQYF.